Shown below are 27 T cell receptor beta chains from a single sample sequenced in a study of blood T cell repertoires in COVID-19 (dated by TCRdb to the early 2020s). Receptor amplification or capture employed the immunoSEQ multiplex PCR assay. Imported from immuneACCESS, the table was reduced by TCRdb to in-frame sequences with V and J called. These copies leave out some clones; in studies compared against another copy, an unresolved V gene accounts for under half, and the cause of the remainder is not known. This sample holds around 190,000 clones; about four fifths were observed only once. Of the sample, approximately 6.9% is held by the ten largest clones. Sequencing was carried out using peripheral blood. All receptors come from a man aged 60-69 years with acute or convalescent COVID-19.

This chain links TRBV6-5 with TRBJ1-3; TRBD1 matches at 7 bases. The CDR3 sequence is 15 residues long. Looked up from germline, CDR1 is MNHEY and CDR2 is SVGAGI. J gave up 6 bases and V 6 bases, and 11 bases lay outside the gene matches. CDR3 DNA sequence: TGTGCCAGCAGCGCTTACCAGGGGGATGCAAACACCATATATTTT. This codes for CASSAYQGDANTIYF.

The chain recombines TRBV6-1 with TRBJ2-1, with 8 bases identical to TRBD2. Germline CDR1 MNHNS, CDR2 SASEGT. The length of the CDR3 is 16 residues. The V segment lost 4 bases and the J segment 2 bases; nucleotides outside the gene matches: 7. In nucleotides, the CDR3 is TGTGCCAGCAGTGGACTCGGGACTAGGGCCTACAATGAGCAGTTCTTC. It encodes CASSGLGTRAYNEQFF.

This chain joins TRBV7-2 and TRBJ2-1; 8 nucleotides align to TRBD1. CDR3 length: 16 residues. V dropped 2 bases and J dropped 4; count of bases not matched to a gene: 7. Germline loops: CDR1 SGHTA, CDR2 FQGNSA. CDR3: CASSLSSGTGYNEQFF. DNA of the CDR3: TGTGCCAGCAGCTTAAGTTCCGGGACAGGTTACAATGAGCAGTTCTTC. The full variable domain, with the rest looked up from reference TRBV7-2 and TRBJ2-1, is GAGVSQSPSNKVTEKGKDVELRCDPISGHTALYWYRQSLGQGLEFLIYFQGNSAPDKSGLPSDRFSAERTGGSVSTLTIQRTQQEDSAVYLCASSLSSGTGYNEQFFGPGTRLTVL.

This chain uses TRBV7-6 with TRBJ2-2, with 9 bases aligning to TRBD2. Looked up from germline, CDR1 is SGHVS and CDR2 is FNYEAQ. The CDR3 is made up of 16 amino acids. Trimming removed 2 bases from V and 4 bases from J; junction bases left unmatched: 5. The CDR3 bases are TGTGCCAGCAGCTTACGGGCTAGCGGGGTCACCGGGGAGCTGTTTTTT. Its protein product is CASSLRASGVTGELFF.

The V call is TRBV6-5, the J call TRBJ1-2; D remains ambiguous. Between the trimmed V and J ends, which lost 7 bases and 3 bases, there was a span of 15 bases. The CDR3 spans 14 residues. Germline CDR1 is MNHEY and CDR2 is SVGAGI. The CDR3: CASNSAREDYGYTF. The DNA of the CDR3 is TGTGCCAGCAACTCAGCGCGGGAGGACTATGGCTACACCTTC.

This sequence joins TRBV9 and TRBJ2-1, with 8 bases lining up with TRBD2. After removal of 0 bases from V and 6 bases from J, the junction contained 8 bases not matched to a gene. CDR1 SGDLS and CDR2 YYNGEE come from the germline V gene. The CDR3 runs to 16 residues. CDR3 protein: CASSVETGGPSNEQFF. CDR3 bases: TGTGCCAGCAGCGTAGAGACGGGAGGGCCTTCCAATGAGCAGTTCTTC.

The CDR3 region has the DNA TGTGCCAGCAGCTCAAGCGGGAGGGCCGCGGGGACAGATACGCAGTATTTT. This encodes CASSSSGRAAGTDTQYF. This chain links TRBV11-2 with TRBJ2-3, with 10 nucleotides matching TRBD2. V shed 4 bases and J 3 bases; nucleotides not matched to a gene: 10. CDR3 length equals 17 residues. Germline loops: CDR1 SGHAT, CDR2 FQNNGV.

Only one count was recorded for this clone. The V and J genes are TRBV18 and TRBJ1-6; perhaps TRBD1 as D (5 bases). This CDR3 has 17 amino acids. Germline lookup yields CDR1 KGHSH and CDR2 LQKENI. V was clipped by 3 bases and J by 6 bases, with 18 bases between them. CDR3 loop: CASSPVEGVGGNSPLHF. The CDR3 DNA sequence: TGTGCCAGCTCACCGGTAGAAGGGGTTGGTGGTAATTCACCCCTCCACTTT.

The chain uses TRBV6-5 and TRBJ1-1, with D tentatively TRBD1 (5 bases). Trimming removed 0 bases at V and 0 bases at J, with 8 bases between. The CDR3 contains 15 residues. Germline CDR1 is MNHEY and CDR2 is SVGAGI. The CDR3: CASSYSAGLNTEAFF. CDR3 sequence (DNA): TGTGCCAGCAGTTACTCGGCAGGGTTGAACACTGAAGCTTTCTTT.

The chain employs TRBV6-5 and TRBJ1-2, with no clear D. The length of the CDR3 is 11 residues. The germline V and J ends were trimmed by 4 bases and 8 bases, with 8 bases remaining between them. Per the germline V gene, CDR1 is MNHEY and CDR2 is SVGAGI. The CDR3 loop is CASSSGLGYTF. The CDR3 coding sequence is TGTGCCAGCAGTTCCGGGTTAGGCTACACCTTC.

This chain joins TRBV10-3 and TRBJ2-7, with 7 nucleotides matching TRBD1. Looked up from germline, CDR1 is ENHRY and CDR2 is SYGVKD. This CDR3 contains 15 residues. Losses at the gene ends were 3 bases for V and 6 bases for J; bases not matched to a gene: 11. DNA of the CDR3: TGTGCCATCAGTGACTCGAAGGGGGCATTTTCCGAGCAGTACTTC. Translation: CAISDSKGAFSEQYF.

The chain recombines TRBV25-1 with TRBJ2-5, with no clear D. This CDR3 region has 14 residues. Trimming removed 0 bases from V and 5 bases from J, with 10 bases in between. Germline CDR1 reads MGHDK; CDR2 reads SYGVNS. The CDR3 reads CASSEYIGAETQYF. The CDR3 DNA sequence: TGTGCCAGCAGTGAATATATAGGAGCGGAGACCCAGTACTTC.

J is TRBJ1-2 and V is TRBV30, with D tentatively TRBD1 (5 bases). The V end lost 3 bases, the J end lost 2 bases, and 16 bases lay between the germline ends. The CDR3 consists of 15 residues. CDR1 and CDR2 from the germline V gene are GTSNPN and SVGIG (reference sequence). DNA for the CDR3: TGTGCCTGGAGGGAGGGCGGGGGTTCGAACTATGGCTACACCTTC. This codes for CAWREGGGSNYGYTF.

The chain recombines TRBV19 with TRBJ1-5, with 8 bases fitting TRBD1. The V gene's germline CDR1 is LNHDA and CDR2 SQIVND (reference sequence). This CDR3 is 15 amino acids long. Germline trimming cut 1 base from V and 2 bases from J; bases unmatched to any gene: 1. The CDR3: CASSIVQGGNQPQHF. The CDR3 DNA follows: TGTGCCAGTAGTATAGTACAGGGGGGCAATCAGCCCCAGCATTTT.

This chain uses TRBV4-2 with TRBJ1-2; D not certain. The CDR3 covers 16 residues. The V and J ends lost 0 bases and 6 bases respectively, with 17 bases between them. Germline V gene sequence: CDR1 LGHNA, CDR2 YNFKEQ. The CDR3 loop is CASSQDSSRRDHGYTF. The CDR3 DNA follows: TGTGCCAGCAGCCAAGATAGTTCGAGGCGCGATCATGGCTACACCTTC.

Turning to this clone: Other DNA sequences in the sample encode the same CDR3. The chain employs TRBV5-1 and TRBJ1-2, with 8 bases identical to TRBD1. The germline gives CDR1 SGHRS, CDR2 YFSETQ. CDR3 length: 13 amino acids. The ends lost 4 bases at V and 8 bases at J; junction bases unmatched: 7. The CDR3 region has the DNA TGCGCCAGCAGCGTCGGACAGGGTGGGGGCTACACCTTC. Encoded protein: CASSVGQGGGYTF.

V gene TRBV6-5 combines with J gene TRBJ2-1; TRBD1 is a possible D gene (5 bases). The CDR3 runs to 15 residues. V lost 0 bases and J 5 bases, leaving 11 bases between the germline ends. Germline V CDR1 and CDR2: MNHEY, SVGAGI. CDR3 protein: CASSYSRGRDNEQFF. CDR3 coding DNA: TGTGCCAGCAGTTACTCTAGGGGAAGGGACAATGAGCAGTTCTTC.

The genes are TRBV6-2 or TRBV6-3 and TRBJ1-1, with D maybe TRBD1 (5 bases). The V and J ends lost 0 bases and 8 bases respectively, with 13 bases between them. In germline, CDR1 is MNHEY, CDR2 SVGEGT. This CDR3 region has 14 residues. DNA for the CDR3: TGTGCCAGCAGTTACTCGATCGTGACAGCGGAAGCTTTCTTT. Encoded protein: CASSYSIVTAEAFF.

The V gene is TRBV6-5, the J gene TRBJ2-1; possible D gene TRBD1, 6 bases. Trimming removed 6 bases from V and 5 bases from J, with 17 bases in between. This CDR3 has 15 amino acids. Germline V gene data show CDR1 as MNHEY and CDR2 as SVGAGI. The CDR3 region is CASSVQKTGDNEQFF. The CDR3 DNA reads TGTGCCAGCAGCGTTCAAAAGACAGGTGACAATGAGCAGTTCTTC.

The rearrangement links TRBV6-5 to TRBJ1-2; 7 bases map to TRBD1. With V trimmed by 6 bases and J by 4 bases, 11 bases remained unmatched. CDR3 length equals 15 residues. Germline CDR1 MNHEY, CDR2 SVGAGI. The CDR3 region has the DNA TGTGCCAGCAGCGCAGCGACAGGGTCGGGCTATGGCTACACCTTC. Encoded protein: CASSAATGSGYGYTF.

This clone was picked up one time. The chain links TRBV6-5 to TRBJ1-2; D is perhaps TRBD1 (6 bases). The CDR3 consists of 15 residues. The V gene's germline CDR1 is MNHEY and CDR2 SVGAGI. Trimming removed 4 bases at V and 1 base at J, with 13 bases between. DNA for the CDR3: TGTGCCAGCAGTTCAGAAACAGGGCTTAACTATGGCTACACCTTC. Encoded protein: CASSSETGLNYGYTF.

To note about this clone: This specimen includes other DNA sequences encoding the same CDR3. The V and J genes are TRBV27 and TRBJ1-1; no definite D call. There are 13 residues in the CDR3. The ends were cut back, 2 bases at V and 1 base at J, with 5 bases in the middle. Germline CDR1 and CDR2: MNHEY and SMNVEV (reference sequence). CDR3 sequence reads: CASSLGQNTEAFF. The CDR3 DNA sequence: TGTGCCAGCAGTTTAGGGCAGAACACTGAAGCTTTCTTT.

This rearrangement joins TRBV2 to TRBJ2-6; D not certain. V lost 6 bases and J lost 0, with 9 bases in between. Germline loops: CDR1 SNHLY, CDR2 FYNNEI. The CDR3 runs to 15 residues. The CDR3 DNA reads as TGTGCCAGCAGCGGTGCCAACTCTGGGGCCAACGTCCTGACTTTC. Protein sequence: CASSGANSGANVLTF.

CDR3 in DNA: TGTGCCAGCAGCCCGACAGGGACCACTGAAGCTTTCTTT. Protein product: CASSPTGTTEAFF. The chain employs TRBV7-9 and TRBJ1-1, with TRBD1 identical over 7 bases. V lost 5 bases, J lost 4 bases, and 4 bases stayed unmatched. Looked up from germline, CDR1 is SEHNR and CDR2 is FQNEAQ (reference sequence). This CDR3 is 13 amino acids long.

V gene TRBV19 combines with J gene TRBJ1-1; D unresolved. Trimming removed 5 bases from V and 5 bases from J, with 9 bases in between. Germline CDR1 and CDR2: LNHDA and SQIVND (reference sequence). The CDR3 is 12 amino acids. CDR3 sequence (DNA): TGTGCCAGTAGTCCGCACACGACTGAAGCTTTCTTT. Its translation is CASSPHTTEAFF.

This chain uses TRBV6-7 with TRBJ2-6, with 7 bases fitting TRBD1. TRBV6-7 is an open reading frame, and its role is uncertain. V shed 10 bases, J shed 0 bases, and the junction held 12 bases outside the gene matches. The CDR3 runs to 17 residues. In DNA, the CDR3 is TGTGCCATCACGAAACAGGGGCCCGGCTCTGGGGCCAACGTCCTGACTTTC. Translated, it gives CAITKQGPGSGANVLTF.

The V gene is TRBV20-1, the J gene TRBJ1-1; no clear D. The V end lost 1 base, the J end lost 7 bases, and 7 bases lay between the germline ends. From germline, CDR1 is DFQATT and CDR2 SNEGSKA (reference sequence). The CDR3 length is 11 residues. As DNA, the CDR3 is TGCAGTGCTAGAGTCCAGGTTGAAGCTTTCTTT. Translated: CSARVQVEAFF.